The 30 T cell receptor beta chains listed next were all sequenced from one sample in a study of CD4 T cells in relation to SARS-CoV-2 and coronaviruses. TCRdb's table, derived via immunoSEQ multiplex PCR, lists solely in-frame clones and lacks some. The profile shows 30,000 to 45,000 clones, approximately 90% of them singletons. The material sequenced was memory CD4+ T cells from PBMCs. These receptors came from an adult with COVID-19.

The chain employs TRBV11-1 and TRBJ2-5; D is undetermined. Deletions cut 2 bases from V and 7 bases from J, with 11 bases between. The CDR3 consists of 13 residues. Germline V gene lookup returns CDR1 SGHAT and CDR2 FQDESV (reference sequence). The CDR3 DNA follows: TGTGCCAGCAGCTTACTGCAAACCGGGACCCAGTACTTC. Protein: CASSLLQTGTQYF.

This clone was seen just once. The V gene is TRBV18, the J gene TRBJ2-6; D is undetermined. This CDR3 spans 17 amino acids. The germline V gene encodes CDR1 KGHSH and CDR2 LQKENI. The V gene lost 0 bases and the J gene lost 0 bases, with 9 bases spanning the gap. CDR3 sequence reads: CASSPPRSNSGANVLTF. In nucleotides, the CDR3 is TGTGCCAGCTCACCACCTAGGTCGAACTCTGGGGCCAACGTCCTGACTTTC.

This chain uses TRBV19 with TRBJ2-3, with TRBD2 matching 11 bases. There are 18 residues in the CDR3. The V gene's germline CDR1 is LNHDA and CDR2 SQIVND (reference sequence). The ends lost 4 bases at V and 2 bases at J; junction bases unmatched: 11. CDR3 amino acids: CASSRTLLAGGTTDTQYF. The CDR3, as DNA: TGTGCCAGTAGTAGAACGCTCTTAGCGGGGGGGACCACAGATACGCAGTATTTT.

This chain's CDR3 is CASRVTHSDSYEQYF. CDR3 bases: TGTGCCAGCAGGGTAACCCACTCCGATTCCTACGAGCAGTACTTC. The chain carries TRBV6-5 and TRBJ2-7; D not resolved. The CDR3 is made up of 15 amino acids. V was clipped by 6 bases and J by 1 base, with 16 bases between them. CDR1 MNHEY and CDR2 SVGAGI come from the germline V gene.

The V gene is TRBV6-2 or TRBV6-3, the J gene TRBJ1-5; 10 nucleotides line up with TRBD1. Germline loops: CDR1 MNHEY, CDR2 SVGEGT. V trimming: 0 bases; J trimming: 6 bases; junction bases outside the gene matches: 2. The CDR3 covers 15 residues. The CDR3 loop is CASSYSRTGGQPQHF. The DNA for the CDR3 is TGTGCCAGCAGTTACTCGAGGACAGGGGGTCAGCCCCAGCATTTT.

This clone was observed once. The CDR3: CASSPPGGNYGYTF. The CDR3 nucleotides are TGTGCCAGCAGCCCTCCAGGGGGAAACTATGGCTACACCTTC. The chain combines TRBV5-4 with TRBJ1-2; 7 bases agree with TRBD1. The CDR3 is 14 amino acids. After removal of 4 bases from V and 2 bases from J, the junction contained 5 bases not matched to a gene. CDR1 is SGHNT, CDR2 YYREEE, per germline (reference sequence).

The V call is TRBV10-3, the J call TRBJ2-2; TRBD2 agrees at 10 bases. Germline CDR1 and CDR2: ENHRY and SYGVKD. The CDR3 sequence is 15 residues long. Trimming at V came to 4 bases and at J to 4 bases, leaving 3 bases not matched to a gene. The CDR3 sequence: CAISGLAGSTGELFF. CDR3 nucleotides: TGTGCCATCAGTGGACTAGCGGGTTCCACCGGGGAGCTGTTTTTT.

This clone showed up just a few times. This sequence joins TRBV7-2 and TRBJ2-2, with D perhaps assigned TRBD1 or TRBD2 (6 bases each). Trimming took 4 bases from V and 4 from J, leaving 13 bases between them. This CDR3 contains 15 residues. CDR1 is SGHTA and CDR2 is FQGNSA in the germline V gene. In DNA form, the CDR3 reads TGTGCCAGCAGCTCAACAGGGAGGAGCACCGGGGAGCTGTTTTTT. Amino acid sequence: CASSSTGRSTGELFF.

CDR3 sequence (DNA): TGTGCCACCCAGGACAGGGTAAAGACAATCTATGGCTACACCTTC. Residues: CATQDRVKTIYGYTF. The rearrangement uses TRBV10-3 and TRBJ1-2; 8 bases are shared with TRBD1. Unmatched junction bases numbered 14, after V lost 10 bases and J lost 4 bases. Per the germline V gene, CDR1 is ENHRY and CDR2 is SYGVKD. The CDR3 spans 15 residues.

The chain combines TRBV28 with TRBJ2-7, with 9 bases fitting TRBD1. This CDR3 is built from 15 residues. Germline values: CDR1 MDHEN, CDR2 SYDVKM. V was clipped by 7 bases and J by 1 base; unmatched bases: 8. CDR3: CASISPGQGSYEQYF. The CDR3 DNA reads TGTGCCAGCATTTCGCCGGGACAGGGTTCCTACGAGCAGTACTTC.

CDR3 nucleotide sequence: TGTGCCAGCAGCCTACGGAACTCTGGAAACACCATATATTTT. Protein: CASSLRNSGNTIYF. The chain has TRBV11-2 and TRBJ1-3; D is undetermined. The CDR3 runs 14 residues. Per the germline V gene, CDR1 is SGHAT and CDR2 is FQNNGV. Trimming shortened V by 5 bases and J by 0 bases, and 8 bases separated the two germline ends.

J is TRBJ2-5 and V is TRBV11-3; 9 nucleotides line up with TRBD2. The V and J ends lost 5 bases and 6 bases, in that order; junction bases with no gene match: 19. This CDR3 comprises 18 residues. From germline, CDR1 is SGHNT and CDR2 YENEEA. The CDR3 DNA reads TGTGCCAGCAGCCCTCCTGCGGGGGGGCCGGGAATCGCCAAGACCCAGTACTTC. Its protein is CASSPPAGGPGIAKTQYF.

The chain employs TRBV24-1 and TRBJ2-1; 9 bases map to TRBD1. CDR1 and CDR2 from the germline V gene are KGHDR and SFDVKD. CDR3 length: 15 residues. The ends lost 0 bases at V and 5 bases at J; junction bases unmatched: 1. The CDR3 region is CATSDLGTGNNEQFF. In nucleotides, the CDR3 is TGTGCCACCAGTGATTTGGGGACAGGGAACAATGAGCAGTTCTTC.

The V call is TRBV25-1, the J call TRBJ2-7; possibly TRBD2 for D (5 bases). The CDR3 is 13 amino acids. CDR1 MGHDK and CDR2 SYGVNS come from the germline V gene. Between the trimmed V and J ends, which lost 1 base and 3 bases, there was a span of 7 bases. This CDR3 reads CASSELRDYEQYF. Written as DNA, the CDR3 is TGTGCCAGCAGTGAATTGAGGGACTACGAGCAGTACTTC.

This clone was recorded once. The rearrangement links TRBV29-1 to TRBJ2-2, with D maybe TRBD2 (5 bases). The CDR3 consists of 13 residues. The germline V gene has CDR1 SQVTM and CDR2 ANQGSEA. V was clipped by 3 bases and J by 3 bases, with 8 bases between them. CDR3 DNA sequence: TGCAGCGTTGATGGAGGTTACACCGGGGAGCTGTTTTTT. Translated: CSVDGGYTGELFF.

This rearrangement joins TRBV6-5 to TRBJ1-1; TRBD1 matches at 11 bases. Germline V gene data show CDR1 as MNHEY and CDR2 as SVGAGI. With V trimmed by 2 bases and J by 3 bases, 5 bases remained unmatched. The CDR3 has 16 amino acids. This chain's CDR3 is CASSYGLGQGDTEAFF. The CDR3 DNA reads TGTGCCAGCAGTTACGGCCTGGGACAGGGGGACACTGAAGCTTTCTTT.

The chain links TRBV5-1 to TRBJ2-4; 9 nucleotides align to TRBD2. V dropped 4 bases and J dropped 7; count of bases not matched to a gene: 6. The length of the CDR3 is 14 residues. Germline V gene sequence: CDR1 SGHRS, CDR2 YFSETQ. For the CDR3, the DNA is TGCGCCAGCAGCCCCGGGACTAGCATTAACATTCAGTACTTC. Encoded protein: CASSPGTSINIQYF.

V gene TRBV5-1 combines with J gene TRBJ1-1; 7 bases align to TRBD1. The length of the CDR3 is 16 residues. The junction had 14 bases not matched to a gene; V was cut back by 5 bases and J by 4 bases. From germline, CDR1 is SGHRS and CDR2 YFSETQ. The CDR3 DNA reads as TGCGCCAGCAGTTGGAGGGTAACAGGGGCGGGCACTGAAGCTTTCTTT. Protein: CASSWRVTGAGTEAFF.

The DNA for the CDR3 is TGTGCCAGCAGCCCGAAAGAGGGCCTGGGAATCGCTTTCTTT. Translated, it gives CASSPKEGLGIAFF. The chain recombines TRBV9 with TRBJ1-1; D not certain. Germline CDR1 is SGDLS and CDR2 is YYNGEE. This CDR3 has 14 residues. Trimming removed 4 bases from V and 11 bases from J, with 21 bases in between.

The gene calls are TRBV6-5 and TRBJ1-3, with TRBD1 matching 7 bases. The CDR3 has 14 amino acids. Germline V CDR1 and CDR2: MNHEY, SVGAGI. V lost 5 bases, J lost 1 base, and 2 bases stayed unmatched. The CDR3 is CASSTTGSGNTIYF. As DNA, the CDR3 is TGTGCCAGCAGTACGACAGGGTCTGGAAACACCATATATTTT.

The V and J genes are TRBV1 and TRBJ2-5; the table names TRBD2, a call not compared with the DNA. TRBV1 represents a pseudogene. This CDR3 has 17 residues. CDR3 amino acids: CTSSHRGLAGVEETQYF. Written as DNA, the CDR3 is TGCACCAGCAGCCACCGGGGACTAGCGGGGGTCGAGGAGACCCAGTACTTC.

In this sample, this clone turned up once. The rearrangement uses TRBV29-1 and TRBJ1-2; no definite D call. Looked up from germline, CDR1 is SQVTM and CDR2 is ANQGSEA. This CDR3 comprises 11 residues. With 6 bases removed from V and 8 bases from J, the gap between germline ends came to 13 bases. CDR3 DNA sequence: TGCAGCGTCCTCGGTCGCGGGGGCTACACCTTC. It is translated as CSVLGRGGYTF. The variable domain in full, completed from reference TRBV29-1 and TRBJ1-2, reads SAVISQKPSRDICQRGTSLTIQCQVDSQVTMMFWYRQQPGQSLTLIATANQGSEATYESGFVIDKFPISRPNLTFSTLTVSNMSPEDSSIYLCSVLGRGGYTFGSGTRLTVV.

This clone showed up just a few times. The V and J genes are TRBV7-2 and TRBJ2-3; no reliable D call. Germline lookup yields CDR1 SGHTA and CDR2 FQGNSA. This CDR3 comprises 11 residues. The V end was cut by 4 bases, the J end by 5 bases, with 4 bases between. The CDR3 here is CASSSRDTQYF. The CDR3 nucleotides are TGTGCCAGCAGCTCTCGAGATACGCAGTATTTT.

The chain has TRBV9 and TRBJ2-3, with 11 bases aligning to TRBD2. The CDR3 runs 16 residues. V shed 0 bases and J 7 bases; nucleotides not matched to a gene: 7. Germline CDR1 is SGDLS and CDR2 is YYNGEE. CDR3 sequence: CASSVGNSGGANTQYF. DNA of the CDR3: TGTGCCAGCAGCGTAGGAAATAGCGGGGGGGCCAATACGCAGTATTTT.

This clone has a handful of counts. The rearrangement links TRBV5-4 to TRBJ1-4, with unresolved D. V was cut by 1 base and J by 5 bases, with 12 bases left in between. Per the germline V gene, CDR1 is SGHNT and CDR2 is YYREEE (reference sequence). The CDR3 covers 15 residues. The CDR3 DNA sequence: TGTGCCAGCAGCTTGAAATCGCCGAGAAATGAAAAACTGTTTTTT. Residues: CASSLKSPRNEKLFF.

The J gene is TRBJ2-7, the V gene TRBV18, with D perhaps matching TRBD1 (6 bases). Trimming removed 6 bases from V and 0 bases from J, with 12 bases in between. The CDR3 consists of 14 residues. Per germline, CDR1 KGHSH and CDR2 LQKENI. The CDR3 DNA follows: TGTGCCAGCTCCCCTATGGGGGCCTCCTACGAGCAGTACTTC. Amino acid sequence: CASSPMGASYEQYF.

The CDR3 spells CASSPSGGSQPQHF. For the CDR3, the DNA is TGCGCCAGCAGCCCATCAGGGGGCTCTCAGCCCCAGCATTTT. V usage is TRBV5-1 and J usage is TRBJ1-5; 8 nucleotides agree with TRBD1. Germline lookup yields CDR1 SGHRS and CDR2 YFSETQ. The V segment lost 4 bases and the J segment 6 bases; nucleotides outside the gene matches: 6. The CDR3 is made up of 14 amino acids.

The chain couples TRBV3-1 (or the pseudogene TRBV3-2) to TRBJ1-2; tentative D call: TRBD1 (6 bases). V shed 3 bases and J shed 4 bases, with 12 bases lying between them. Looked up from germline, CDR1 is LGHDT and CDR2 is YNNKEL (reference sequence). The CDR3 sequence is 14 residues long. CDR3: CASSHHRVGYGYTF. The CDR3 DNA sequence: TGTGCCAGCAGCCATCACAGGGTAGGCTATGGCTACACCTTC.

The genes are TRBV3-1 (or the pseudogene TRBV3-2) and TRBJ1-3; no reliable D call. V lost 4 bases to trimming and J lost 3 bases, with 10 bases between them. CDR1 and CDR2 (germline): LGHDT, YNNKEL (reference sequence). This CDR3 has 14 residues. The CDR3 DNA is TGTGCCAGCAGCCCTACCTACAGTGGAAACACCATATATTTT. It encodes CASSPTYSGNTIYF.

The rearrangement links TRBV19 to TRBJ2-5; D remains unclear. CDR3 length: 13 residues. V lost 2 bases, J lost 1 base, and 5 bases lay in between. Germline-derived CDR1 and CDR2 are LNHDA and SQIVND (reference sequence). The CDR3 sequence is CASSISAQETQYF. In DNA form, the CDR3 reads TGTGCCAGTAGTATATCAGCCCAAGAGACCCAGTACTTC.